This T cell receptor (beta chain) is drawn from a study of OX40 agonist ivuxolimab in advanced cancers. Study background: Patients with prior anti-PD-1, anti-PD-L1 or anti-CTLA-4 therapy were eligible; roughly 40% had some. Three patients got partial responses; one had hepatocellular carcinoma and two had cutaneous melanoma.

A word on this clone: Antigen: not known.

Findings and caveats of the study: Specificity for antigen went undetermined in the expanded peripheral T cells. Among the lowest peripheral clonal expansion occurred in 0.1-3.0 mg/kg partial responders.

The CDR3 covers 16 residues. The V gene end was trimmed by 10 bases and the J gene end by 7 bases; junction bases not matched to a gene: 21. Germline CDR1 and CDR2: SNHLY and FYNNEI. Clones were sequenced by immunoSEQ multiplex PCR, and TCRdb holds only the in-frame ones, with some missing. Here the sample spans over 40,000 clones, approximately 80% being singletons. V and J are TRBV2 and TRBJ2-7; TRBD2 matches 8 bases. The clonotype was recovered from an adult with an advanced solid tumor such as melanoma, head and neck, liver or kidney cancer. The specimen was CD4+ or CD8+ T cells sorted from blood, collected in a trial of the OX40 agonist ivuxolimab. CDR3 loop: CATQGGGRSFSGEQYF. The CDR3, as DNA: TGTGCCACCCAAGGTGGCGGGAGGTCTTTCTCTGGAGAGCAGTACTTC.